This T cell receptor (beta chain) was obtained from a study of blood T cell repertoires in COVID-19. Study at large: T cells, B-cell-depleted T cells, or PBMCs provided the cDNA or gDNA that served as material.

The Seattle patients joined while their infection was active and were tracked longitudinally afterward. Trimming stripped 3 bases from V and 1 base from J, with 12 bases between. Per the germline V gene, CDR1 is KGHDR and CDR2 is SFDVKD. The CDR3 runs 15 residues. Original handling: Cell counts per sample came from amplifying reference gene primers. Libraries were prepared by immunoSEQ multiplex PCR; TCRdb keeps only in-frame clonotypes and omits some of them. V and J calls and clone size come straight from that table; D and trimming were deduced from the DNA. The table lists about 430,000 clones, about 87% of them singletons.

The chain is built from TRBV24-1 and TRBJ2-7, with TRBD2 as a possible D gene (6 bases). The receptor comes from a man aged 18 to 30 with COVID-19, enrolled during active disease. The sample taken for sequencing was peripheral blood. The CDR3 sequence: CATSDASGESYEQYF. The CDR3 nucleotides are TGTGCCACCAGTGATGCCTCGGGGGAATCCTACGAGCAGTACTTC.